This T cell receptor (beta chain) was captured by sequencing in a study of cytomegalovirus exposure and HLA in healthy donors. Study in general: Among over 350 genotyped donors, around 81% fell in the Caucasian-associated ancestry cluster.

Both 60 Vbeta primers and 13 Jbeta primers went into the PCR. Original processing methods: In a later analysis, 75 million to 85 million unique TCR beta chains included roughly 11 million shared by two or more donors. Profiling relied on immunoSEQ multiplex PCR, and the TCRdb table lists in-frame clones only, not all of them. That table furnishes V, J and clone size, whereas the DNA furnished D and trimming. The sample contains roughly 160,000 clones, approximately 90% of which appear only once. The ends were cut back, 5 bases at V and 3 bases at J, with 7 bases in the middle. Germline V CDR1 and CDR2: DFQATT, SNEGSKA (reference sequence). This CDR3 spans 11 amino acids. Sampled while nominally healthy, donors likely had unrecorded immune exposures. Study-wide points: An observed cluster of highly shared sequence variants was recorded as a likely sequencing artifact.

Concerning this clone itself: What it binds is not known.

The sequencing sample was made of PBMCs. The J gene is TRBJ1-1, the V gene TRBV20-1; no definite D call. The clonotype comes from a woman in her thirties in good health and CMV-seronegative. The CDR3 DNA reads as TGCAGTGCTCGCCGCGACACTGAAGCTTTCTTT. Protein: CSARRDTEAFF.